The clone carrying this T cell receptor (beta chain) has a single count. 13 Jbeta primers and 60 Vbeta primers were used for the PCR. Profiling relied on immunoSEQ multiplex PCR, and the TCRdb table lists in-frame clones only, not all of them. The sample consists of 100,000 to 150,000 clones, roughly 85% of them appearing once. The sample belongs to a study of cytomegalovirus exposure and HLA in healthy donors. The CDR3 runs to 13 residues. Per the germline V gene, CDR1 is SEHNR and CDR2 is FQNEAQ (reference sequence). V was cut by 5 bases and J by 6 bases, with 13 bases left in between. The V call is TRBV7-9, the J call TRBJ1-1; D gene uncertain. The TCR was taken from a boy younger than 18 in good health and CMV-seronegative. The specimen was PBMCs. DNA for the CDR3: TGTGCCAGCAGCCTGACAAGTCCACCTGAAGCTTTCTTT. Amino acids: CASSLTSPPEAFF.